The rows below give T cell receptor beta chains drawn from one sample of a study of T-cell memory formation after mild COVID-19. TCRdb reanalysed the 5' RACE reads using MiXCR and keeps one entry per CDR3 protein. The data show 180,000 or so distinct CDR3 sequences, with 16% seen just once and just over 2% held by the top ten. Sequencing was performed on PBMCs or a T cell subset sorted from them (not recorded which). All receptors come from an adult woman who had mild COVID-19 (a few samples of this study predate the infection). Cell type and time point are not known. Both conserved end residues are part of each CDR3. Each record gives: D gene, clone size, J gene, V gene, CDR3 protein, CDR3 DNA. D genes are given only for firm matches. The listing skips clone size in some rows; elsewhere it reads once, few, many or a size class.

-,few,TRBJ2-2,TRBV6-2/TRBV6-3,CASGQSLNTGELFF,TGTGCCAGCGGACAGTCACTGAACACCGGGGAGCTGTTTTTT
-,few,TRBJ1-5,TRBV30,CAWLPGSQYSNQPQHF,TGTGCCTGGCTCCCGGGATCGCAGTATAGCAATCAGCCCCAGCATTTT
-,few,TRBJ2-5,TRBV24-1,CATSDPGTPKETQYF,TGTGCCACCAGTGATCCCGGGACACCGAAAGAGACCCAGTACTTC
-,few,TRBJ1-4,TRBV18,CASSLQGAQGEKLFF,TGTGCCAGCTCACTTCAAGGGGCCCAGGGAGAAAAACTGTTTTTT
-,-,TRBJ2-7,TRBV15,CATSRAPSYEQYF,TGTGCCACCAGCAGAGCCCCCTCCTACGAGCAGTACTTC
TRBD1,few,TRBJ1-2,TRBV5-6,CASSLDRGVYGYTF,TGTGCCAGCAGCTTGGACAGGGGGGTTTATGGCTACACCTTC
-,-,TRBJ2-3,TRBV15,CATSSGAGVVTDTQYF,TGTGCCACCAGCAGTGGGGCAGGGGTTGTCACAGATACGCAGTATTTT
-,-,TRBJ2-1,TRBV4-3,CASSQGGKAEQFF,TGCGCCAGCAGCCAAGGGGGTAAGGCTGAGCAGTTCTTC
-,-,TRBJ2-7,TRBV5-1,CASSLPGTAHEQYF,TGCGCCAGCAGCTTGCCCGGGACCGCCCACGAGCAGTACTTC
-,-,TRBJ2-1,TRBV6-2/TRBV6-3,CASSTLGSSYNEQFF,TGTGCCAGCAGTACTCTAGGGAGCTCCTACAATGAGCAGTTCTTC
-,few,TRBJ2-6,TRBV29-1,CSAPQFSGANVLTF,TGCAGCGCTCCCCAGTTCTCTGGGGCCAACGTCCTGACTTTC
-,-,TRBJ2-7,TRBV4-3,CASSQWQEDEQYF,TGCGCCAGCAGCCAATGGCAGGAGGACGAGCAGTACTTC
TRBD1,once,TRBJ2-1,TRBV7-9,CASSLVGTVNEQFF,TGTGCCAGCAGCTTAGTAGGGACAGTCAATGAGCAGTTCTTC
TRBD2,few,TRBJ2-1,TRBV7-3,CASSLKPAGGHGEQFF,TGTGCCAGCAGCTTAAAGCCAGCGGGGGGGCATGGTGAGCAGTTCTTC
TRBD2,few,TRBJ2-7,TRBV4-3,CASSQELPGTSGYEQYF,TGCGCCAGCAGCCAAGAACTTCCCGGGACTAGCGGCTACGAGCAGTACTTC
-,-,TRBJ1-1,TRBV7-2,CASSTQGSTEAFF,TGTGCCAGCAGCACTCAGGGGAGCACTGAAGCTTTCTTT
TRBD2,-,TRBJ2-5,TRBV12-3/TRBV12-4,CASRASGAETQYF,TGTGCCAGCAGGGCGAGCGGGGCGGAGACCCAGTACTTC
-,few,TRBJ2-7,TRBV3-1,CASSQVLVPRGEQYF,TGTGCCAGCAGCCAAGTGCTAGTTCCACGTGGCGAGCAGTACTTC
-,-,TRBJ2-7,TRBV3-1,CASSPSFKTGAYEQYF,TGTGCCAGCAGCCCGAGTTTTAAGACAGGAGCCTACGAGCAGTACTTC
TRBD2,many,TRBJ2-3,TRBV7-3,CASSLGGTTDTQYF,TGTGCCAGCAGCTTGGGAGGGACGACAGATACGCAGTATTTT
-,-,TRBJ2-3,TRBV9,CASSTGAVRDTQYF,TGTGCCAGCAGCACCGGGGCAGTCCGAGATACGCAGTATTTT
-,many,TRBJ2-7,TRBV12-3/TRBV12-4,CASSHPSGAYEQYF,TGTGCCAGCAGTCACCCGTCCGGGGCCTACGAGCAGTACTTC
TRBD2,few,TRBJ2-3,TRBV7-3,CASSLRKRLAELSTDTQYF,TGTGCCAGCAGCTTAAGAAAGAGACTAGCGGAGCTTAGCACAGATACGCAGTATTTT
-,few,TRBJ2-3,TRBV29-1,CSVEEIWSGTDTQYF,TGCAGCGTTGAAGAAATCTGGTCTGGCACAGATACGCAGTATTTT
-,few,TRBJ2-3,TRBV12-3/TRBV12-4,CASSLTVITDTQYF,TGTGCCAGCAGTTTAACTGTCATCACAGATACGCAGTATTTT